Each of the 13 T cell receptor delta chains below was sequenced from the same sample in a study of DNA immune sequencing with unique molecular identifiers. A 32-plex genomic DNA assay used primers for all 8 TRDV and 4 TRDJ genes. In around 3 barcoding PCR cycles, molecules received a 12-nucleotide UMI, then adapter PCR followed. TCRdb re-analyzed the multiplex PCR reads via CATT. Of more than 2,000 delta-chain clones listed, 8.4% are singletons. Sequenced sample: gamma-delta T cells enriched from blood buffy coat, or unenriched PBMCs (not recorded which). Receptor source: a human donor in good health.

The chain couples TRDV1 to TRDJ2, with 12 positions matching TRDD3. The J gene was not available in TCRdb and was assigned here by matching the DNA to germline segments. Germline V lookup: CDR1 TSWWSYY, CDR2 QGS. This CDR3 spans 26 amino acids. J was trimmed by 3 bases and V by 2 bases; bases with no gene match: 31. CDR3 in amino acids: CALGEERPSSFPLGDTRACVTAQLFF. The DNA of the CDR3 is TGTGCTCTTGGGGAAGAAAGGCCGTCCTCCTTCCCCCTGGGGGATACGAGGGCTTGTGTGACAGCACAACTCTTCTTT.

This clone was observed at least ten times. The chain combines TRDV2 with TRDJ1; 12 positions agree with TRDD3. This CDR3 has 20 amino acids. The germline V gene has CDR1 GEAIGNYY and CDR2 EKD. V was pared by 0 bases and J by 1 base, with 14 bases of the junction left unmatched. The CDR3 spells CACDTLSSGGYGIGTDKLIF. The CDR3 DNA follows: TGTGCCTGTGACACCTTGTCTTCTGGGGGATACGGGATCGGCACCGATAAACTCATCTTT.

This clone was observed at least ten times. The chain employs TRDV2 and TRDJ3; the match to TRDD3 covers 9 bases. V was clipped by 1 base and J by 0 bases; unmatched bases: 6. This CDR3 has 19 residues. Germline assignment: CDR1 GEAIGNYY and CDR2 EKD. The CDR3 DNA follows: TGTGCCTGTGACACTGCTGGGGGATTCGACTCCTGGGACACCCGACAGATGTTTTTC. It specifies CACDTAGGFDSWDTRQMFF.

The sample holds many counts of this clone. The chain links TRDV2 to TRDJ3, with TRDD3 matching over 9 bases. Germline lookup yields CDR1 GEAIGNYY and CDR2 EKD. The CDR3 length is 18 residues. The V segment lost 5 bases and the J segment 0 bases; nucleotides outside the gene matches: 7. CDR3 amino acids: CACVVLGESSWDTRQMFF. The CDR3 coding sequence is TGTGCCTGTGTCGTACTGGGGGAGAGCTCCTGGGACACCCGACAGATGTTTTTC.

By share of the sample, this clone is large. Different DNA sequences within this sample yield the same CDR3. The J gene is TRDJ2, the V gene TRDV2; 12 nucleotides line up with TRDD3. The V segment lost 0 bases and the J segment 3 bases; nucleotides outside the gene matches: 7. Germline assignment: CDR1 GEAIGNYY and CDR2 EKD. The CDR3 has 18 residues. The CDR3 protein is CACDTLLGDTSLTAQLFF. CDR3 nucleotides: TGTGCCTGTGACACCCTACTGGGGGATACTTCTCTGACAGCACAACTCTTCTTT.

This clone is large. The chain has TRDV2 and TRDJ3, with D tentatively TRDD3 (5 bases). Trimming stripped 0 bases from V and 0 bases from J, with 14 bases between. The CDR3 is made up of 19 amino acids. Germline CDR1 GEAIGNYY, CDR2 EKD. The CDR3 DNA sequence: TGTGCCTGTGACACCGCCGGGGGGGCTAGCTCCTGGGACACCCGACAGATGTTTTTC. Its protein product is CACDTAGGASSWDTRQMFF.

This clone occurred many times. The chain couples TRDV2 to TRDJ1; 13 bases are a match to TRDD3. Germline V CDR1 and CDR2: GEAIGNYY, EKD. Germline trimming cut 3 bases from V and 0 bases from J; bases unmatched to any gene: 6. This CDR3 is built from 17 residues. The CDR3 reads CACDALLGDTYTDKLIF. As DNA, the CDR3 is TGTGCCTGTGACGCATTACTGGGGGATACGTACACCGATAAACTCATCTTT.

For this clone: It is likely a read error: a sequence one base away is far more abundant. Other DNA variants within this sample encode the same CDR3. The chain uses TRDV2 and TRDJ1, with TRDD3 as a possible D gene (6 bases). The CDR3 consists of 15 residues. In germline, CDR1 is GEAIGNYY, CDR2 EKD. The CDR3 reads CACDTVGGNTDKLIF. CDR3 coding DNA: TGTGCCTGTGACACCGTAGGGGGAAACACCGATAAACTCATTTTT.

The chain recombines TRDV1 with TRDJ1, with 10 bases matching TRDD3. Here the J gene came from matching the DNA to germline, since TCRdb omits it. This CDR3 is 26 amino acids long. Per germline, CDR1 TSWWSYY and CDR2 QGS. V dropped 0 bases and J dropped 7; count of bases not matched to a gene: 38. CDR3 coding DNA: TGTGCTCTTGGGGAACTAGGGAACCTACAAACGTACCCGTACTGGGGGATCCTCACGGGTATCGGTAAACTCATCTTT. This codes for CALGELGNLQTYPYWGILTGIGKLIF.

With regard to this clone: TCRdb's entry gives the protein of a much larger clone, which mismatches this DNA's translation at residue 4, likely from a read error; the protein reported here is translated from the DNA. J is TRDJ1 and V is TRDV2; 11 bases are shared with TRDD3. The CDR3 is made up of 18 amino acids. V shed 5 bases, J shed 2 bases, and the junction held 15 bases outside the gene matches. CDR1 and CDR2 from the germline V gene are GEAIGNYY and EKD. Here the CDR3 reads CACVTLWGILNKTDKLIF. Here the CDR3 DNA reads TGTGCCTGTGTCACTCTCTGGGGGATACTTAATAAAACCGATAAACTCATCTTT.

This clone has a handful of counts. A far bigger clonotype differs at one base, so this is likely a read error. This sample includes further DNA sequences coding for the same CDR3. The rearrangement joins TRDV2 to TRDJ1, with TRDD3 matching 7 bases. The CDR3 is made up of 17 amino acids. Germline V gene lookup returns CDR1 GEAIGNYY and CDR2 EKD. In DNA, the CDR3 is TGTGCCTGTGACTCCCTCCTGGGGGCTCCCAACACCGATAAACTCATATTT. It is translated as CACDSLLGAPNTDKLIF.

This clone occurred many times. This chain joins TRDV1 and TRDJ1, with 10 nucleotides matching TRDD3. Because TCRdb records no J gene, it was assigned here through a match of the DNA to germline. In germline, CDR1 is TSWWSYY, CDR2 QGS. With 0 bases clipped from V and 4 bases from J, the junction kept 26 bases outside the gene matches. The CDR3 extends over 23 amino acids. The DNA for the CDR3 is TGTGCTCTTGGGGAACTAGGGCTTTCCTTCGTACTGGGGGATGGGGGTAGGGACGATAAACTCATCTTT. Translated, it gives CALGELGLSFVLGDGGRDDKLIF.

The chain joins TRDV1 to TRDJ1; 7 bases line up with TRDD3. Germline CDR1 and CDR2: TSWWSYY and QGS. The junction had 19 bases not matched to a gene; V was cut back by 5 bases and J by 4 bases. The CDR3 has 18 residues. CDR3 DNA: TGTGCTCTTGGGAACCCTCTACAACACCTTGGGGGAGACGATAAACTCATCTTT. This sequence encodes CALGNPLQHLGGDDKLIF.